The rows below give T cell receptor beta chains drawn from one sample of a study of cytomegalovirus exposure and HLA in healthy donors. The data were produced by immunoSEQ multiplex PCR, yet TCRdb's version contains in-frame clones alone and is incomplete. This table has 50,000 to 60,000 clones, approximately 78% appearing once. The sample comprised PBMCs. Receptors originate from a female donor in good health and CMV-seronegative. Both conserved end residues are part of each CDR3. D genes are given only for firm matches. Size tells how often a clone was seen (once, few, many) or the class of an expanded clone, and some rows leave it out.

cdr3_nt: TGTGCTAGTGCCCCGTGGACAGCGATTAATTCACCCCTCCACTTT
cdr3_aa: CASAPWTAINSPLHF
clone_size: few
d_call: -
j_call: TRBJ1-6
v_call: TRBV12-5

cdr3_nt: TGTGCCAGCAGATCCGACAGGGGGGCAGATACGCAGTATTTT
cdr3_aa: CASRSDRGADTQYF
clone_size: -
d_call: TRBD1
j_call: TRBJ2-3
v_call: TRBV6-5

cdr3_nt: TGCGCCAGCAGCTGGGATGGACAGGTCGCCTACGAGCAGTACTTC
cdr3_aa: CASSWDGQVAYEQYF
clone_size: few
d_call: TRBD1
j_call: TRBJ2-7
v_call: TRBV5-1

cdr3_nt: TGTGCCAGCAGCTTAGGCTGGGGGGGAGGAAATCAGCCCCAGCATTTT
cdr3_aa: CASSLGWGGGNQPQHF
clone_size: -
d_call: -
j_call: TRBJ1-5
v_call: TRBV11-3

cdr3_nt: TGTGCCAGCAGTACTGCCGGGACAGGGGTCTATGGCTACACCTTC
cdr3_aa: CASSTAGTGVYGYTF
clone_size: -
d_call: TRBD1
j_call: TRBJ1-2
v_call: TRBV6-5

cdr3_nt: TGTGCCAGCAGCGCGCCTTTTACCACTACTAGCGGGGGGTATTCAGATACGCAGTATTTT
cdr3_aa: CASSAPFTTTSGGYSDTQYF
clone_size: -
d_call: TRBD2
j_call: TRBJ2-3
v_call: TRBV9

cdr3_nt: TGTGCCAGCAGTGAAACTAGCGGCACAGATACGCAGTATTTT
cdr3_aa: CASSETSGTDTQYF
clone_size: few
d_call: TRBD2
j_call: TRBJ2-3
v_call: TRBV6-4

cdr3_nt: TGTGCCAGCAGCGTAGTCGGCGGGTCCCCCTACAATGAGCAGTTCTTC
cdr3_aa: CASSVVGGSPYNEQFF
clone_size: -
d_call: -
j_call: TRBJ2-1
v_call: TRBV9

cdr3_nt: TGTGCCAGCTCACCGAAAGGGGTGTACGAGCAGTACTTC
cdr3_aa: CASSPKGVYEQYF
clone_size: -
d_call: -
j_call: TRBJ2-7
v_call: TRBV18

cdr3_nt: TGTGCCAGCAGCTTAACCCTTATAACAGGGTCTACTGAAGCTTTCTTT
cdr3_aa: CASSLTLITGSTEAFF
clone_size: few
d_call: -
j_call: TRBJ1-1
v_call: TRBV7-9

cdr3_nt: TGTGCCAGCAGTTACACCATACAGTCCTCTGGAAACACCATATATTTT
cdr3_aa: CASSYTIQSSGNTIYF
clone_size: -
d_call: -
j_call: TRBJ1-3
v_call: TRBV6-5

cdr3_nt: TGTGCCATCAGTGAGGGACAGGGGGCAGAGACCCAGTACTTC
cdr3_aa: CAISEGQGAETQYF
clone_size: -
d_call: TRBD1
j_call: TRBJ2-5
v_call: TRBV10-3

cdr3_nt: TGTGCCAGCAGCTATGACTGGTCCACAGATACGCAGTATTTT
cdr3_aa: CASSYDWSTDTQYF
clone_size: -
d_call: -
j_call: TRBJ2-3
v_call: TRBV7-8

cdr3_nt: TGTGCCAGCAGCGCGGGTATAAGGACAGGGAGCGGCAAAAACATTCAGTACTTC
cdr3_aa: CASSAGIRTGSGKNIQYF
clone_size: -
d_call: TRBD1
j_call: TRBJ2-4
v_call: TRBV5-4

cdr3_nt: TGTGCCAGCAGCTTAACAGGGACAGCATACAATGAGCAGTTCTTC
cdr3_aa: CASSLTGTAYNEQFF
clone_size: -
d_call: TRBD1
j_call: TRBJ2-1
v_call: TRBV7-3

cdr3_nt: TGTGCCAGCAGCGTAGCTGGACAGGGTTACTATGGCTACACCTTC
cdr3_aa: CASSVAGQGYYGYTF
clone_size: -
d_call: TRBD1
j_call: TRBJ1-2
v_call: TRBV9

cdr3_nt: TGCGCCAGCAGCCAGGCCGGGGGCTCTGGAAACACCATATATTTT
cdr3_aa: CASSQAGGSGNTIYF
clone_size: -
d_call: -
j_call: TRBJ1-3
v_call: TRBV4-1

cdr3_nt: TGCAGCGTTGAGGGGAGGGGGACCGAGCAGTACTTC
cdr3_aa: CSVEGRGTEQYF
clone_size: -
d_call: -
j_call: TRBJ2-7
v_call: TRBV29-1

cdr3_nt: TGTGCCAGCAGCAAAGCTGAGGCCGGGGAGCTGTTTTTT
cdr3_aa: CASSKAEAGELFF
clone_size: -
d_call: -
j_call: TRBJ2-2
v_call: TRBV21-1

cdr3_nt: TGTGCCAGCAGTGTGGCAGGAAACACTGAAGCTTTCTTT
cdr3_aa: CASSVAGNTEAFF
clone_size: -
d_call: -
j_call: TRBJ1-1
v_call: TRBV6-4

cdr3_nt: TGTGCCAGCAGCTTAAAGCAGGGGACGGGCTACACCTTC
cdr3_aa: CASSLKQGTGYTF
clone_size: -
d_call: -
j_call: TRBJ1-2
v_call: TRBV7-3

cdr3_nt: TGTGCCAGCCTTGATTCCGCAAGGACGGGGAACTATGGCTACACCTTC
cdr3_aa: CASLDSARTGNYGYTF
clone_size: once
d_call: -
j_call: TRBJ1-2
v_call: TRBV7-9

cdr3_nt: TGTGCCAGCAGCCCGGGACACTGGAACACTGAAGCTTTCTTT
cdr3_aa: CASSPGHWNTEAFF
clone_size: -
d_call: -
j_call: TRBJ1-1
v_call: TRBV7-9

cdr3_nt: TGTGCCAGCAGTTCCCACGACAACCTCTCCTACGAGCAGTACTTC
cdr3_aa: CASSSHDNLSYEQYF
clone_size: -
d_call: -
j_call: TRBJ2-7
v_call: TRBV28

cdr3_nt: TGCAGCGTTGATCAGTCTAACTATGGCTACACCTTC
cdr3_aa: CSVDQSNYGYTF
clone_size: -
d_call: -
j_call: TRBJ1-2
v_call: TRBV29-1

cdr3_nt: TGCGCCAGCATAGACAGCTACAATGAGCAGTTCTTC
cdr3_aa: CASIDSYNEQFF
clone_size: -
d_call: -
j_call: TRBJ2-1
v_call: TRBV5-1

cdr3_nt: TGTGCCAGTAGTCGTACAGGGGTCCACGAGCAGTACTTC
cdr3_aa: CASSRTGVHEQYF
clone_size: -
d_call: TRBD1
j_call: TRBJ2-7
v_call: TRBV19

cdr3_nt: TGTGCCAGCAGCTTATGGAGTACAGGGGGTACTGAAGCTTTCTTT
cdr3_aa: CASSLWSTGGTEAFF
clone_size: -
d_call: TRBD1
j_call: TRBJ1-1
v_call: TRBV7-3

cdr3_nt: TGCGCCAGCAGTGAGTTCTGGGACAGGGGGAACTCTGAAGCTTTCTTT
cdr3_aa: CASSEFWDRGNSEAFF
clone_size: few
d_call: TRBD1
j_call: TRBJ1-1
v_call: TRBV10-2